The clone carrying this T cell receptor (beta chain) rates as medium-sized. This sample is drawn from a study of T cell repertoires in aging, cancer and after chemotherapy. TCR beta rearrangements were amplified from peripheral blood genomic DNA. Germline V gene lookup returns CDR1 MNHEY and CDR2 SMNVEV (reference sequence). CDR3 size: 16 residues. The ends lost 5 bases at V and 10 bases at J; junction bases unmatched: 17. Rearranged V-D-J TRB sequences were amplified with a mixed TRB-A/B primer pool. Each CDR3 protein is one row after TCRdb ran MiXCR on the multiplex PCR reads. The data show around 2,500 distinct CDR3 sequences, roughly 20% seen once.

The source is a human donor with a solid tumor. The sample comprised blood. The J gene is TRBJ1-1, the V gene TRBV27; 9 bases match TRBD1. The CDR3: CASSAGTGQAQRGAFF. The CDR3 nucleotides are TGTGCCAGCAGTGCAGGGACAGGGCAGGCCCAGAGGGGAGCTTTCTTT.